This T cell receptor (beta chain) was identified during a study of identical twins (dated by TCRdb to 2016 to 2018). With respect to the entire study: To test whether fetal clonotypes persist, this study deep-sequenced TCR alpha and beta repertoires from monozygotic twins, from unrelated adults of various ages, and from cord blood. To rule out contamination, replicate twin experiments were performed at different times with different library preparation protocols.

Every donor in the study was a healthy Caucasian. Miltenyi CD45RO+ enrichment and human naive T-cell isolation kits were used to isolate memory (CD45RO+) and naive T cells from PBMC. Results and caveats for the whole study, not just this receptor: Fewer insertions were carried by abundant cord blood beta clonotypes; a weaker similar trend was observed in young adult naive repertoires, while no such trend was observed in memory repertoires. Invariant T cells such as MAIT and iNKT could partly confound zero-insertion analyses, though diverse VJ usage argued against this for most clonotypes. Because the same donors could not be followed over many years, conclusions were based on cross-sectional statistical analysis. Compared with coincidental sharing between unrelated individuals, out-of-frame TCR alpha sequences shared between twins had an excess of sequences with low generation probability. A weaker excess of twin sharing was found in beta out-of-frame sequences because the signal-to-noise ratio was lowered by fewer shared sequences. In monozygotic twins, out-of-frame TCR alpha sharing was systematically underestimated by recombination models, although the models agreed with sharing between unrelated individuals.

Concerning this clonotype: The clone's antigen remains unknown. No base quality information exists; no much larger clone differs at one position.

V is shortened by 1 base, J by 6 bases, and the region joining them spans 13 bases. From the cysteine up to the phenylalanine, the CDR3 has a length of 15 residues. Left in the record is the CDR3 DNA by itself, 45 bases read in frame from the first base. In the germline V gene, CDR1 corresponds to SGHTA and CDR2 to FQGNSA. Libraries were prepared through 5' RACE. The run used an Illumina HiSeq 2000. Template switching added a universal primer binding site, and the final cDNA carried a unique molecular identifier that allowed TCR cDNA molecules to be counted accurately. First-strand cDNA for TCR alpha and beta chains was synthesized from specific primers in the conserved constant-segment region. To control for contamination, every cDNA library was double barcoded, receiving both a SMART-Mk sample barcode and Illumina barcodes. TruSeq adapter sequences, together with Illumina sample barcodes, were added in two successive PCR steps. Sequencing of the TCR alpha and beta cDNA libraries was done on the Illumina HiSeq platform using custom primers. The original methods were these. MiGEC processed the raw reads to extract unique molecular identifiers, while MiXCR was used to determine the CDR3 positions. Recombination models were inferred per individual with the repgenHMM and IGoR tools using an EM algorithm. The analysis of shared clonotypes was done with the tcR package in R, with sharing normalized by the product of cloneset sizes. To study raw recombination free of thymic and clonal selection effects, out-of-frame nonproductive sequences were analyzed. Starting from the raw public reads, TCRdb applied fastp trimming at Q25, assembled clones with MiXCR and retained in-frame beta chains. Each entry is one CDR3 protein sequence, shown with its most common DNA and genes. The V and J calls come from TCRdb's annotation, not from the publication. The sample profile shows about 100,000 distinct CDR3 sequences; about 5.6% of them were found once. The ten top clones hold approximately 12% of the sample.

The receptor chain draws on TRBV7-2 and TRBJ2-1; the D gene is not confidently resolved. Sequenced input: memory T cells sorted from blood. The label giving this sample's cell subset or site can be read as: CD45RO+ enriched T cells. The sequence was obtained from a woman aged 50 to 60 in good health. The nucleotide sequence is TGTGCCAGCAGCTTAGTTCTCCCACGAAGCAATGAGCAGTTCTTC. Its protein reads: CASSLVLPRSNEQFF.